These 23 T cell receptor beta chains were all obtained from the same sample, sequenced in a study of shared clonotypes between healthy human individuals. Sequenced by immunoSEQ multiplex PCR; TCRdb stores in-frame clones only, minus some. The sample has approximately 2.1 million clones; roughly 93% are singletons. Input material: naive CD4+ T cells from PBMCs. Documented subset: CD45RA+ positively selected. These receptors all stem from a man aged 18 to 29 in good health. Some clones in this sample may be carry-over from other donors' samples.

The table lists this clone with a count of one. The CDR3 spells CASSFGSEGQPQHF. Here the CDR3 DNA reads TGTGCCAGCAGCTTTGGGTCGGAAGGGCAGCCCCAGCATTTT. V is TRBV7-9 and J is TRBJ1-5; D gene unclear. V was clipped by 3 bases and J by 7 bases, with 13 bases between them. Germline loops: CDR1 SEHNR, CDR2 FQNEAQ (reference sequence). The CDR3 consists of 14 residues.

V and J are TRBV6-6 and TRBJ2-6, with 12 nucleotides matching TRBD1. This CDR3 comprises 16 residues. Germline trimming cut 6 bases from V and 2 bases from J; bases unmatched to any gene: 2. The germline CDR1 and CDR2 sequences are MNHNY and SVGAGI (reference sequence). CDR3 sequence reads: CASRGTGGAGANVLTF. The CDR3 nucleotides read TGTGCCAGCAGAGGGACAGGGGGCGCTGGGGCCAACGTCCTGACTTTC.

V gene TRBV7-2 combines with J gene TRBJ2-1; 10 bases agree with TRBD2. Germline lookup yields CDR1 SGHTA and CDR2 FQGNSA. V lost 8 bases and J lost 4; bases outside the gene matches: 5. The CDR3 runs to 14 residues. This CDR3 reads CASRTSGIYNEQFF. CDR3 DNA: TGTGCCAGCCGAACTAGCGGGATATACAATGAGCAGTTCTTC. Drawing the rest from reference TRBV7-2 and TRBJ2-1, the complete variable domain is GAGVSQSPSNKVTEKGKDVELRCDPISGHTALYWYRQSLGQGLEFLIYFQGNSAPDKSGLPSDRFSAERTGGSVSTLTIQRTQQEDSAVYLCASRTSGIYNEQFFGPGTRLTVL.

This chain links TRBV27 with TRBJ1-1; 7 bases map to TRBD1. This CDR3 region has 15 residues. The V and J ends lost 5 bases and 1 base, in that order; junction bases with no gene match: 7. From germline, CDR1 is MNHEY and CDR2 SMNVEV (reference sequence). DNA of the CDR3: TGTGCCAGCAGTCAATTACGGACAGGGAACACTGAAGCTTTCTTT. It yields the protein CASSQLRTGNTEAFF.

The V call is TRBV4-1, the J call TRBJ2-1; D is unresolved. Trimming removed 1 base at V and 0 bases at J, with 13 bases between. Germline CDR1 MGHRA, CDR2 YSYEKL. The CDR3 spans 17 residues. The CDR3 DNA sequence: TGCGCCAGCAGCCAAGTCCCCAGTTTTCTCTCCTACAATGAGCAGTTCTTC. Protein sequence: CASSQVPSFLSYNEQFF.

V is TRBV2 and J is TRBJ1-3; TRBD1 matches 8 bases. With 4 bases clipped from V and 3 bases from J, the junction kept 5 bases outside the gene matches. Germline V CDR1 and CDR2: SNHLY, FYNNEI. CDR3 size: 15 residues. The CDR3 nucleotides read TGTGCCAGCAGTGGAGAGACAGGGGTTGGAAACACCATATATTTT. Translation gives CASSGETGVGNTIYF.

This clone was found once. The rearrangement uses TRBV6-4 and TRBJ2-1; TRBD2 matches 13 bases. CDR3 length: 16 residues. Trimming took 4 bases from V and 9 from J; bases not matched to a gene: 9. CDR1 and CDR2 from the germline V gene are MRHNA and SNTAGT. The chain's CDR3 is CASSATLAGGPIEQFF. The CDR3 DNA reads TGTGCCAGCAGTGCAACACTAGCGGGAGGGCCCATTGAGCAGTTCTTC.

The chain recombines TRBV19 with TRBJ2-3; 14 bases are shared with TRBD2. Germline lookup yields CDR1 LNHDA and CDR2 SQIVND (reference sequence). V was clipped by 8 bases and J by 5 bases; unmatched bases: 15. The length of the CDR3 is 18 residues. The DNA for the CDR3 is TGTGCCAGTGGTCCTTATCCGGGACTAGCGGGAGAGGGAGATACGCAGTATTTT. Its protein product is CASGPYPGLAGEGDTQYF.

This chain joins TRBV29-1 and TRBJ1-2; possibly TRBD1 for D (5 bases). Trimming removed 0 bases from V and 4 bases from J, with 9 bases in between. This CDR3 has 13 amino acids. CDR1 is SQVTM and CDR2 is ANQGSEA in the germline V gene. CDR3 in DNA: TGCAGCGTTGAAGAGGGGGTAGGCTATGGCTACACCTTC. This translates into CSVEEGVGYGYTF. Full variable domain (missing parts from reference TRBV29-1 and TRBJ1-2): SAVISQKPSRDICQRGTSLTIQCQVDSQVTMMFWYRQQPGQSLTLIATANQGSEATYESGFVIDKFPISRPNLTFSTLTVSNMSPEDSSIYLCSVEEGVGYGYTFGSGTRLTVV.

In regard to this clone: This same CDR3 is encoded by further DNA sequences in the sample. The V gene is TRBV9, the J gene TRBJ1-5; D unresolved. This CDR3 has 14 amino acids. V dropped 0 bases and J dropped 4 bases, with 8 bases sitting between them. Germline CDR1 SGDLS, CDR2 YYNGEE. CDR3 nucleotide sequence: TGTGCCAGCAGCGTAGGTGGAGGAAATCAGCCCCAGCATTTT. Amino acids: CASSVGGGNQPQHF.

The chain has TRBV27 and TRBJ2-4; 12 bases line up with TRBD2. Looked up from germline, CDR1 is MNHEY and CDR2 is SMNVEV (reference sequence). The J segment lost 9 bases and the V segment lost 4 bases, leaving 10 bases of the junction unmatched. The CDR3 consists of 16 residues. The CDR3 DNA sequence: TGTGCCAGCAGTTCAGGACTAGCGGGAAGGCAAGGCATTCAGTACTTC. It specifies CASSSGLAGRQGIQYF.

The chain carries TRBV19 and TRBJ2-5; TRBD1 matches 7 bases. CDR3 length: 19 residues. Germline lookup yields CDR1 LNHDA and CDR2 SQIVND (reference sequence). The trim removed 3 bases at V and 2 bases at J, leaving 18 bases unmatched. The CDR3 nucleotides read TGTGCCAGTAGTATTATCGCCGGGATCCAGGCAGGGGGACAAGAGACCCAGTACTTC. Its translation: CASSIIAGIQAGGQETQYF.

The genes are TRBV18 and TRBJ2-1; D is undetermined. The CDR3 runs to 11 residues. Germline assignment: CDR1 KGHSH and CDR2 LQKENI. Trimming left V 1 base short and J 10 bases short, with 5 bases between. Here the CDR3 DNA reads TGTGCCAGCTCACCACGGGAAGAGCAGTTCTTC. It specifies CASSPREEQFF.

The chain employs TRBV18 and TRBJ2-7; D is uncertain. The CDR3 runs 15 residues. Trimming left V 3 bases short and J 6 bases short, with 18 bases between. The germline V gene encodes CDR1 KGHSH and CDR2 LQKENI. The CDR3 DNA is TGTGCCAGCTCACCCGCGCGTACTCTAACCTTCGAGCAGTACTTC. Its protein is CASSPARTLTFEQYF.

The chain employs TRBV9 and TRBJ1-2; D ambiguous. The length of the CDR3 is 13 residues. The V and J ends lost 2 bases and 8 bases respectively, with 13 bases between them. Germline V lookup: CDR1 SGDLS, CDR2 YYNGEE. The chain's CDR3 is CASSVGKLDGYTF. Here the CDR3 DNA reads TGTGCCAGCAGCGTGGGGAAGCTCGACGGCTACACCTTC. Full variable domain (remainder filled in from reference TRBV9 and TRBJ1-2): DSGVTQTPKHLITATGQRVTLRCSPRSGDLSVYWYQQSLDQGLQFLIQYYNGEERAKGNILERFSAQQFPDLHSELNLSSLELGDSALYFCASSVGKLDGYTFGSGTRLTVV.

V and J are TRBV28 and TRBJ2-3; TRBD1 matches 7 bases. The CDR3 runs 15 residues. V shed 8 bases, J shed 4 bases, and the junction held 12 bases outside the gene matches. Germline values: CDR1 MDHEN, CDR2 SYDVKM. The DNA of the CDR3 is TGTGCCAGCCACAGGGGCGGAGGACAACCAGATACGCAGTATTTT. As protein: CASHRGGGQPDTQYF. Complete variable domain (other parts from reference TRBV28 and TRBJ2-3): DVKVTQSSRYLVKRTGEKVFLECVQDMDHENMFWYRQDPGLGLRLIYFSYDVKMKEKGDIPEGYSVSREKKERFSLILESASTNQTSMYLCASHRGGGQPDTQYFGPGTRLTVL.

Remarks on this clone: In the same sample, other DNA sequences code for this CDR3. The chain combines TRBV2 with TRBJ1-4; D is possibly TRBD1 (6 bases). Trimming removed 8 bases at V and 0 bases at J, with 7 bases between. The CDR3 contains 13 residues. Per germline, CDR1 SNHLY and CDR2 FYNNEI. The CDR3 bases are TGTGCCAGCCGACAGGCAACTAATGAAAAACTGTTTTTT. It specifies CASRQATNEKLFF.

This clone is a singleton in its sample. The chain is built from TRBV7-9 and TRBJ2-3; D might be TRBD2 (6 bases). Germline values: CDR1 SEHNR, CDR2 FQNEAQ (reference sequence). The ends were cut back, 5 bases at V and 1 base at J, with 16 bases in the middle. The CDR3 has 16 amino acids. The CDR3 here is CASSPLSGVGTDTQYF. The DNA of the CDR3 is TGTGCCAGCAGCCCACTTAGCGGTGTCGGCACAGATACGCAGTATTTT.

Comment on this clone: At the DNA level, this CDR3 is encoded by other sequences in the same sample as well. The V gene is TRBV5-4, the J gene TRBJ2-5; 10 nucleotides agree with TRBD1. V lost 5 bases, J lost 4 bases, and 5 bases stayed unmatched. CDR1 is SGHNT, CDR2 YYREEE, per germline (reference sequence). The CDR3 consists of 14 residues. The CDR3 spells CASSRDRGRETQYF. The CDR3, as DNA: TGTGCCAGCAGTCGGGACAGGGGACGAGAGACCCAGTACTTC.

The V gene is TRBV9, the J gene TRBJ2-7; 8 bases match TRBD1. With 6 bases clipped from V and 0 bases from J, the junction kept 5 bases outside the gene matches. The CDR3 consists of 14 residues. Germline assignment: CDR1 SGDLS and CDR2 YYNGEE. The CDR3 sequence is CASNRQGSSYEQYF. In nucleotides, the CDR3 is TGTGCCAGCAACCGACAGGGGTCCTCCTACGAGCAGTACTTC.

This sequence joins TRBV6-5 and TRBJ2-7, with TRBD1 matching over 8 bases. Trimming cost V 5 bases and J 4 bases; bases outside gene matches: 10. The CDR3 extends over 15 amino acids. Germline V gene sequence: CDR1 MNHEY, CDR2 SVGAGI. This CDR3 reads CASSPRTGSWYEQYF. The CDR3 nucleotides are TGTGCCAGCAGTCCCCGGACAGGGAGCTGGTACGAGCAGTACTTC.

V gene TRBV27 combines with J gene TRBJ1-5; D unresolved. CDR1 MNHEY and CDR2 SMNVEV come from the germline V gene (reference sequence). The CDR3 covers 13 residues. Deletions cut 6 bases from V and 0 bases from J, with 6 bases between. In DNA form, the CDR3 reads TGTGCCAGCAGGGTCAATAGCAATCAGCCCCAGCATTTT. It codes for CASRVNSNQPQHF.

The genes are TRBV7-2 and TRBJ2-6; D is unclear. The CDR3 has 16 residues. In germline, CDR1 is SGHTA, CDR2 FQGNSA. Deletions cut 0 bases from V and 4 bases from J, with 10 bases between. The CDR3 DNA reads TGTGCCAGCAGCTTAGCGCTTGGCGCCGGGGCCAACGTCCTGACTTTC. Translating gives CASSLALGAGANVLTF.